The 13 T cell receptor beta chains below all came from one sample that was sequenced in a study of T cell responses to AZD1222 COVID-19 vaccine. TCRdb's copy holds only in-frame clones and misses some; the assay was immunoSEQ multiplex PCR. This table holds 100,000 to 120,000 clones, approximately 90% found once. Sequencing used peripheral blood, obtained 28 days after the second AZD1222 dose. All receptors come from an adult who received the AZD1222 COVID-19 vaccine.

This clone was detected once. This chain joins TRBV7-8 and TRBJ1-2, with D possibly matching TRBD1 (5 bases). V dropped 5 bases and J dropped 0 bases, with 22 bases sitting between them. The CDR3 extends over 18 amino acids. Per germline, CDR1 SGHVS and CDR2 FQNEAQ. CDR3 residues: CASSPGGRIGETNYGYTF. In nucleotides, the CDR3 is TGTGCCAGCAGCCCTGGGGGTAGGATCGGTGAGACTAACTATGGCTACACCTTC.

This chain joins TRBV19 and TRBJ1-5; D remains unclear. V was trimmed by 10 bases and J by 1 base, leaving 11 bases between them. CDR3 size: 13 residues. Germline V gene sequence: CDR1 LNHDA, CDR2 SQIVND (reference sequence). Here the CDR3 reads CATEIGSNQPQHF. The DNA of the CDR3 is TGTGCCACCGAAATAGGAAGCAATCAGCCCCAGCATTTT. Full variable domain (missing parts from reference TRBV19 and TRBJ1-5): DGGITQSPKYLFRKEGQNVTLSCEQNLNHDAMYWYRQDPGQGLRLIYYSQIVNDFQKGDIAEGYSVSREKKESFPLTVTSAQKNPTAFYLCATEIGSNQPQHFGDGTRLSIL.

The chain is built from TRBV20-1 and TRBJ2-1, with unresolved D. The germline V gene has CDR1 DFQATT and CDR2 SNEGSKA (reference sequence). The germline V and J ends were trimmed by 0 bases and 6 bases, with 3 bases remaining between them. This CDR3 region has 11 residues. CDR3 DNA sequence: TGCAGTGCTAGAGAGGGCAATGAGCAGTTCTTC. It encodes CSAREGNEQFF.

The chain couples TRBV7-9 to TRBJ2-7, with D unresolved. CDR3 length: 12 amino acids. Trimming left V 2 bases short and J 6 bases short, with 8 bases between. Germline lookup yields CDR1 SEHNR and CDR2 FQNEAQ (reference sequence). The CDR3 reads CASSLRRSEQYF. In nucleotides, the CDR3 is TGTGCCAGCAGCTTAAGGCGAAGCGAGCAGTACTTC.

This clone was found a few times. The gene calls are TRBV11-2 and TRBJ2-3, with TRBD1 matching over 8 bases. J was trimmed by 14 bases and V by 5 bases; bases with no gene match: 6. CDR1 is SGHAT and CDR2 is FQNNGV in the germline V gene. The CDR3 runs to 11 residues. CDR3 DNA sequence: TGTGCCAGCAGCACGGACAGGGCTTTGTATTTT. Its translation: CASSTDRALYF.

The chain recombines TRBV27 with TRBJ2-1; 8 bases fit TRBD1. Germline V CDR1 and CDR2: MNHEY, SMNVEV (reference sequence). The CDR3 is made up of 19 amino acids. Germline trimming cut 7 bases from V and 9 bases from J; bases unmatched to any gene: 26. CDR3 sequence reads: CASTSSGTGYKIFTGEQFF. The DNA for the CDR3 is TGTGCCAGCACCTCGTCCGGGACAGGCTATAAGATTTTCACCGGTGAGCAGTTCTTC.

The chain has TRBV3-1 (or the pseudogene TRBV3-2) and TRBJ2-3; 8 nucleotides agree with TRBD2. CDR3 size: 17 residues. The germline gives CDR1 LGHDT, CDR2 YNNKEL (reference sequence). V lost 0 bases, J lost 6 bases, and 11 bases stayed unmatched. CDR3 DNA: TGTGCCAGCAGCCAAGATACTGGCGGGGGGCCATATGATACGCAGTATTTT. It translates to CASSQDTGGGPYDTQYF.

The chain combines TRBV5-4 with TRBJ1-6, with 7 bases lining up with TRBD1. This CDR3 spans 14 amino acids. Trimming took 4 bases from V and 7 from J; bases not matched to a gene: 5. CDR1 is SGHNT, CDR2 YYREEE, per germline (reference sequence). The CDR3 region is CASSRDSLNSPLHF. Written as DNA, the CDR3 is TGTGCCAGCAGCCGGGACAGCCTAAATTCACCCCTCCACTTT.

The rearrangement uses TRBV11-2 and TRBJ2-7; 9 bases map to TRBD1. The CDR3 is 16 amino acids. From germline, CDR1 is SGHAT and CDR2 FQNNGV. The trim removed 3 bases at V and 4 bases at J, leaving 10 bases unmatched. The CDR3 is CASSFGNRGPVYEQYF. For the CDR3, the DNA is TGTGCCAGCAGCTTCGGAAACAGGGGGCCCGTTTACGAGCAGTACTTC.

The V gene is TRBV11-2, the J gene TRBJ2-1; D uncertain. The germline V gene has CDR1 SGHAT and CDR2 FQNNGV. The germline V and J ends were trimmed by 2 bases and 11 bases, with 22 bases remaining between them. This CDR3 comprises 16 residues. CDR3 region: CASSLPAAPITMKQFF. CDR3 DNA sequence: TGTGCCAGCAGCTTACCGGCAGCCCCAATAACAATGAAGCAGTTCTTC.

V gene TRBV6-5 combines with J gene TRBJ1-2, with 7 bases matching TRBD1. V dropped 7 bases and J dropped 8; count of bases not matched to a gene: 16. The CDR3 is 15 residues long. From germline, CDR1 is MNHEY and CDR2 SVGAGI. The DNA of the CDR3 is TGTGCCAGCAACTGGGAAGAGACAGGGCAGCAGGGCTACACCTTC. This codes for CASNWEETGQQGYTF.

The chain employs TRBV10-2 and TRBJ2-3, with 11 bases aligning to TRBD2. CDR1 is WSHSY, CDR2 SAAADI, per germline. V lost 2 bases to trimming and J lost 8 bases; unmatched junction nucleotides: 12. The length of the CDR3 is 17 residues. Here the CDR3 reads CASSEGTSGGDTRTQYF. Written as DNA, the CDR3 is TGCGCCAGCAGTGAGGGGACTAGCGGAGGGGATACCCGTACGCAGTATTTT.

This clone occurred once. This rearrangement joins TRBV11-2 to TRBJ2-7; D may be TRBD2 (6 bases). CDR1 SGHAT and CDR2 FQNNGV come from the germline V gene. The CDR3 is 13 residues long. V lost 1 base, J lost 3 bases, and 7 bases lay in between. The CDR3 DNA sequence: TGTGCCAGCAGCTTAGGGACTAACTACGAGCAGTACTTC. This sequence encodes CASSLGTNYEQYF.